The TCR beta chain described here comes from a study of Graves' ophthalmopathy and Graves' hyperthyroidism. From RNA, the CDR3 regions of TCR beta chains were amplified and sequenced. Scientists carried out first-round RT-PCR using HTBI primers and then a second-round multiplex PCR. One entry per CDR3 protein, called by TCRdb with MiXCR from the multiplex PCR reads. In the table there are 340,000 or so distinct CDR3 sequences, 17% of which are singletons. Germline V gene data show CDR1 as SGHTA and CDR2 as FQGNSA. This CDR3 is 14 amino acids long. The junction had 10 bases not matched to a gene; V was cut back by 5 bases and J by 6 bases.

The sequenced sample was peripheral blood. The sequence was collected from an adult man with Graves' ophthalmopathy. The rearrangement joins TRBV7-2 to TRBJ2-7; 7 bases are shared with TRBD1. The CDR3 coding sequence is TGTGCCAGCAGCCTGGACAGGATAAGTGTCGAGCAGTACTTC. This sequence encodes CASSLDRISVEQYF.